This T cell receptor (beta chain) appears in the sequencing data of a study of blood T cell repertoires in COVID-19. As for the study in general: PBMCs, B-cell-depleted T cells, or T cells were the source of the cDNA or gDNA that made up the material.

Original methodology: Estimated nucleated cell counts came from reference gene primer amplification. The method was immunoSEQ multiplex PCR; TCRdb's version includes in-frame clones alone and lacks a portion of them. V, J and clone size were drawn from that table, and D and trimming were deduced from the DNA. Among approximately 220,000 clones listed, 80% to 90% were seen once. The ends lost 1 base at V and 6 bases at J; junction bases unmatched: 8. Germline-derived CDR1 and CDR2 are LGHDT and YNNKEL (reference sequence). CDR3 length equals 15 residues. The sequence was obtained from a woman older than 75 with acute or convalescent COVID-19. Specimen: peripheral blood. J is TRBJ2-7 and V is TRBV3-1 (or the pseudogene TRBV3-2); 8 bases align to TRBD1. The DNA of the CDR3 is TGTGCCAGCAGCCAAGGGACAGGGCTCGGTGGCGAGCAGTACTTC. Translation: CASSQGTGLGGEQYF.